These 22 T cell receptor beta chains originate from one sample sequenced in a study of regulatory T cells in long-lasting Graves disease. As for time point: newly diagnosed GD, antithyroid drugs for less than 3 months. RNA extracted from PBMCs served as the sequencing template. iRepertoire HTBI primers and Arm-PCR of CDR3 regions built TCR beta libraries. A single record per CDR3 protein comes from TCRdb applying MiXCR to the multiplex PCR reads. In the table there are roughly 560,000 distinct CDR3 sequences, more than 10% of which are singletons. This same sample was also part of a study on T cells in Graves' hyperthyroidism and ophthalmopathy.

Source: peripheral blood mononuclear cells (PBMCs), taken at new diagnosis, from a patient treated with antithyroid drugs. These receptors were taken from a woman in her twenties or thirties with Graves disease.

V usage is TRBV19 and J usage is TRBJ1-4; D might be TRBD1 (5 bases). Germline CDR1 and CDR2: LNHDA and SQIVND (reference sequence). Trimming took off 5 bases at V and 8 bases at J, with 21 bases between the two ends. The CDR3 is 16 residues long. The CDR3 loop is CASSPGTGPLGEKLFF. The CDR3 DNA is TGTGCCAGTAGTCCGGGAACAGGACCCTTGGGCGAAAAACTGTTTTTT.

This clonotype appeared many times. The chain couples TRBV6-5 to TRBJ1-4; D gene unclear. Germline V gives CDR1 MNHEY, CDR2 SVGAGI. V was cut by 2 bases and J by 7 bases, with 11 bases left in between. This CDR3 has 14 residues. CDR3 region: CASSYGLRSEKLFF. The CDR3 bases are TGTGCCAGCAGTTACGGACTAAGGTCTGAAAAACTGTTTTTT.

The chain joins TRBV19 to TRBJ2-2, with D perhaps TRBD2 (5 bases). V was cut by 3 bases and J by 7 bases, with 9 bases left in between. Germline CDR1 reads LNHDA; CDR2 reads SQIVND (reference sequence). The CDR3 runs 13 residues. DNA for the CDR3: TGTGCCAGTAGTATTGTGGCGGGCGGGGAGCTGTTTTTT. Protein: CASSIVAGGELFF.

There are many counts of this clonotype. The V gene is TRBV20-1, the J gene TRBJ2-7, with D possibly TRBD2 on 6 matching bases. The V and J ends lost 3 bases and 5 bases respectively, with 14 bases between them. This CDR3 has 13 amino acids. Germline V gene lookup returns CDR1 DFQATT and CDR2 SNEGSKA (reference sequence). CDR3 loop: CSASAGPTDEQYF. The CDR3 DNA reads as TGCAGTGCTAGTGCGGGGCCGACCGACGAGCAGTACTTC.

At least ten counts were recorded for this clonotype. The chain carries TRBV11-2 and TRBJ2-2; D call uncertain. Germline-derived CDR1 and CDR2 are SGHAT and FQNNGV. Trimming left V 2 bases short and J 1 base short, with 8 bases between. The CDR3 is 15 residues long. The CDR3 coding sequence is TGTGCCAGCAGCTTAATAAGCCTGAACACCGGGGAGCTGTTTTTT. This sequence encodes CASSLISLNTGELFF.

The chain is built from TRBV18 and TRBJ2-4; no clear D gene. CDR3 length equals 13 residues. V lost 2 bases and J 8 bases, leaving 10 bases between the germline ends. Germline loops: CDR1 KGHSH, CDR2 LQKENI. The CDR3 DNA reads TGTGCCAGCTCACCAGGATACAGAGACATTCAGTACTTC. Protein product: CASSPGYRDIQYF.

This clonotype was seen repeatedly, ten times or more. The V gene is TRBV7-9, the J gene TRBJ2-1; 7 bases fit TRBD1. The CDR3 is 13 residues long. Germline lookup yields CDR1 SEHNR and CDR2 FQNEAQ (reference sequence). Losses at the gene ends were 6 bases for V and 7 bases for J; bases not matched to a gene: 6. The CDR3: CASSLGQLNEQFF. CDR3 nucleotides: TGTGCCAGCAGTTTGGGACAGCTAAATGAGCAGTTCTTC. The entire variable domain, with the rest obtained from reference TRBV7-9 and TRBJ2-1, is as follows: DTGVSQNPRHKITKRGQNVTFRCDPISEHNRLYWYRQTLGQGPEFLTYFQNEAQLEKSRLLSDRFSAERPKGSFSTLEIQRTEQGDSAMYLCASSLGQLNEQFFGPGTRLTVL.

The chain has TRBV7-9 and TRBJ2-7; TRBD1 might be the D (5 bases). Trimming removed 4 bases at V and 2 bases at J, with 12 bases between. The CDR3 consists of 14 residues. Looked up from germline, CDR1 is SEHNR and CDR2 is FQNEAQ (reference sequence). The CDR3 reads CASSSGKGTYEQYF. CDR3 DNA sequence: TGTGCCAGCAGCTCAGGGAAGGGCACCTACGAGCAGTACTTC.

This clonotype was detected many times. This chain links TRBV20-1 with TRBJ2-7; D call uncertain. CDR3 size: 15 residues. V was pared by 0 bases and J by 0 bases, with 12 bases between. Germline V gives CDR1 DFQATT, CDR2 SNEGSKA (reference sequence). Here the CDR3 DNA reads TGCAGTGCTAGAGATCTTAGACGGAACTCCTACGAGCAGTACTTC. Translated, it gives CSARDLRRNSYEQYF.

The rearrangement links TRBV7-2 to TRBJ2-7, with 11 bases that match TRBD1. CDR3 length equals 17 residues. Per germline, CDR1 SGHTA and CDR2 FQGNSA. J was trimmed by 3 bases and V by 1 base; bases with no gene match: 8. For the CDR3, the DNA is TGTGCCAGCAGCTTAGACGGGCCGGGACAGGGGGTCTACGAGCAGTACTTC. Protein: CASSLDGPGQGVYEQYF.

This clonotype was counted only a few times. J is TRBJ2-1 and V is TRBV3-1; D may be TRBD2 (5 bases). Germline values: CDR1 LGHDT, CDR2 YNNKEL (reference sequence). Trimming stripped 4 bases from V and 4 bases from J, with 17 bases between. This CDR3 has 16 residues. The CDR3 DNA is TGTGCCAGCAGCCCACCAACGCCCAGACTATACAATGAGCAGTTCTTC. The encoded protein is CASSPPTPRLYNEQFF.

The gene calls are TRBV10-3 and TRBJ2-7, with 7 bases matching TRBD2. Germline V gene sequence: CDR1 ENHRY, CDR2 SYGVKD. This CDR3 has 14 residues. The ends lost 4 bases at V and 3 bases at J; junction bases unmatched: 6. CDR3 coding DNA: TGTGCCATCAGTGTGGGGACTATAAACTACGAGCAGTACTTC. Protein product: CAISVGTINYEQYF.

This clonotype was found many times. This chain joins TRBV12-3 or TRBV12-4 and TRBJ2-1; unclear D gene. V was trimmed by 4 bases and J by 4 bases, leaving 14 bases between them. The CDR3 consists of 15 residues. The CDR3 spells CASSSLTETYNEQFF. In DNA, the CDR3 is TGTGCCAGCAGTTCTTTAACAGAAACTTACAATGAGCAGTTCTTC.

This clonotype was detected only a few times. The chain employs TRBV28 and TRBJ1-1, with D unclear. The CDR3 loop spans 12 amino acids. Trimming took off 5 bases at V and 8 bases at J, with 12 bases between the two ends. Germline values: CDR1 MDHEN, CDR2 SYDVKM. CDR3 nucleotide sequence: TGTGCCAGCAGTCTCCGGTTTCCCGAAGCTTTCTTT. Amino acid sequence: CASSLRFPEAFF. Full variable domain (missing parts from reference TRBV28 and TRBJ1-1): DVKVTQSSRYLVKRTGEKVFLECVQDMDHENMFWYRQDPGLGLRLIYFSYDVKMKEKGDIPEGYSVSREKKERFSLILESASTNQTSMYLCASSLRFPEAFFGQGTRLTVV.

The gene calls are TRBV7-2 and TRBJ2-2; TRBD2 matches 9 bases. V was clipped by 6 bases and J by 4 bases; unmatched bases: 6. The CDR3 runs 15 residues. Germline V lookup: CDR1 SGHTA, CDR2 FQGNSA. Written as DNA, the CDR3 is TGTGCCAGCAGTAATAGCGGGAGTAGCACCGGGGAGCTGTTTTTT. Its protein is CASSNSGSSTGELFF. Full variable domain (outside the CDR3, taken from reference TRBV7-2 and TRBJ2-2): GAGVSQSPSNKVTEKGKDVELRCDPISGHTALYWYRQSLGQGLEFLIYFQGNSAPDKSGLPSDRFSAERTGGSVSTLTIQRTQQEDSAVYLCASSNSGSSTGELFFGEGSRLTVL.

Regarding this clonotype: A much larger clone lies a single base off, so this may be a read error. This chain uses TRBV5-1 with TRBJ2-2; D uncertain. Germline V gene data show CDR1 as SGHRS and CDR2 as YFSETQ. The CDR3 spans 16 residues. The CDR3 here is CASRPGPTPYTGELFF. The CDR3 bases are TGTGCCAGCAGACCGGGTCCAACTCCTTACACCGGGGAGCTGTTTTTT.

This clonotype has a handful of counts. The V call is TRBV7-9, the J call TRBJ2-3, with 9 bases that match TRBD2. The CDR3 runs to 15 residues. CDR1 is SEHNR and CDR2 is FQNEAQ in the germline V gene (reference sequence). Germline trimming cut 3 bases from V and 3 bases from J; bases unmatched to any gene: 4. The CDR3 reads CASSFKLAGTDTQYF. CDR3 bases: TGTGCCAGCAGCTTTAAGCTAGCGGGAACAGATACGCAGTATTTT.

This clonotype appeared a few times. The chain recombines TRBV7-9 with TRBJ2-1; 8 bases are shared with TRBD1. Germline V lookup: CDR1 SEHNR, CDR2 FQNEAQ (reference sequence). CDR3 length equals 11 residues. J lost 16 bases, V lost 5 bases, and 7 bases had no gene match. The CDR3 DNA is TGTGCCAGCAGCCCCCAGCAGGGGGCCTTCTTC. It yields the protein CASSPQQGAFF.

In its sample, this clonotype was seen many times. The V gene is TRBV14, the J gene TRBJ2-2; no reliable D call. V lost 2 bases, J lost 5 bases, and 12 bases lay in between. Per the germline V gene, CDR1 is SGHDN and CDR2 is FVKESK. This CDR3 has 15 residues. Here the CDR3 reads CASSQMPRSTGELFF. CDR3 sequence (DNA): TGTGCCAGCAGCCAAATGCCCCGATCGACCGGGGAGCTGTTTTTT.

The genes are TRBV10-3 and TRBJ2-1; TRBD2 matches at 10 bases. From germline, CDR1 is ENHRY and CDR2 SYGVKD. The trim removed 2 bases at V and 10 bases at J, leaving 8 bases unmatched. This CDR3 comprises 15 residues. As DNA, the CDR3 is TGTGCCATCAGTGAGACTGGGACTAGCGCTTGGGAGCAGTTCTTC. Protein: CAISETGTSAWEQFF.

This clonotype was counted a single time. This chain links TRBV4-1 with TRBJ2-7, with 11 bases matching TRBD1. CDR3 length equals 17 residues. Germline CDR1 reads MGHRA; CDR2 reads YSYEKL. The trim removed 1 base at V and 3 bases at J, leaving 8 bases unmatched. The CDR3 nucleotides are TGCGCCAGCAGCCAAGTACCTCCGGGACAGGGGGACTACGAGCAGTACTTC. This sequence encodes CASSQVPPGQGDYEQYF.

V usage is TRBV28 and J usage is TRBJ2-7, with TRBD1 matching over 8 bases. CDR1 and CDR2 from the germline V gene are MDHEN and SYDVKM. CDR3 length equals 14 residues. V lost 5 bases to trimming and J lost 3 bases; unmatched junction nucleotides: 6. DNA for the CDR3: TGTGCCAGCAGTCGGACAGGGAGTGGCTACGAGCAGTACTTC. Protein product: CASSRTGSGYEQYF.